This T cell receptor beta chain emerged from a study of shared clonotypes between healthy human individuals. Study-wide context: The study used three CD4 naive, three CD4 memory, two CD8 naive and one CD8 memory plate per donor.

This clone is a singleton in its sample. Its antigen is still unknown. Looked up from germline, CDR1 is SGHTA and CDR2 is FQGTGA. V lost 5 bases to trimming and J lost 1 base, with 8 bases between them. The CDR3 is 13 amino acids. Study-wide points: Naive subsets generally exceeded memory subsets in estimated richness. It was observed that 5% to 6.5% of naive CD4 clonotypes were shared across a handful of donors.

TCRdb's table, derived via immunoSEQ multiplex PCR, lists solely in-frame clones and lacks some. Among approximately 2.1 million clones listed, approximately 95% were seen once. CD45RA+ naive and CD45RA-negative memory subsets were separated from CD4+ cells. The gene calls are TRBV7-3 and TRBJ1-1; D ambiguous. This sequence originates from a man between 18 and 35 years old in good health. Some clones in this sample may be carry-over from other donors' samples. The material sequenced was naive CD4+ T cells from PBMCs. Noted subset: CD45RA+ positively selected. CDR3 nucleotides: TGTGCCAGCAGCACCCACCGGAACACTGAAGCTTTCTTT. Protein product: CASSTHRNTEAFF.